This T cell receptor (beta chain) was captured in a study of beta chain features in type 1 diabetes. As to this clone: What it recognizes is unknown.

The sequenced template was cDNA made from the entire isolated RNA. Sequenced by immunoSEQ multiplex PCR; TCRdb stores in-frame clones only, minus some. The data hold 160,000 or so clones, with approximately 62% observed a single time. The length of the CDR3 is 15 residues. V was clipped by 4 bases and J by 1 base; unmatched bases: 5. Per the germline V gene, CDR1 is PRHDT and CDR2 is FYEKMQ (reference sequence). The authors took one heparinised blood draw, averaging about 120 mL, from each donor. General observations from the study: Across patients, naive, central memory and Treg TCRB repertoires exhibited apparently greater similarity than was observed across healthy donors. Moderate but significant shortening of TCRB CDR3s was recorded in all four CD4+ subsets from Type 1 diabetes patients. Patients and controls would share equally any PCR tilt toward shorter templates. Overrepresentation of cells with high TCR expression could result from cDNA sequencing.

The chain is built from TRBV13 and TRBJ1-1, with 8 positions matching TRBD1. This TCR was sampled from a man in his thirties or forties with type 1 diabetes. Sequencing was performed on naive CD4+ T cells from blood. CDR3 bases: TGTGCCAGCAGCTCATACAGGGGGGCGAACACTGAAGCTTTCTTT. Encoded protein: CASSSYRGANTEAFF.